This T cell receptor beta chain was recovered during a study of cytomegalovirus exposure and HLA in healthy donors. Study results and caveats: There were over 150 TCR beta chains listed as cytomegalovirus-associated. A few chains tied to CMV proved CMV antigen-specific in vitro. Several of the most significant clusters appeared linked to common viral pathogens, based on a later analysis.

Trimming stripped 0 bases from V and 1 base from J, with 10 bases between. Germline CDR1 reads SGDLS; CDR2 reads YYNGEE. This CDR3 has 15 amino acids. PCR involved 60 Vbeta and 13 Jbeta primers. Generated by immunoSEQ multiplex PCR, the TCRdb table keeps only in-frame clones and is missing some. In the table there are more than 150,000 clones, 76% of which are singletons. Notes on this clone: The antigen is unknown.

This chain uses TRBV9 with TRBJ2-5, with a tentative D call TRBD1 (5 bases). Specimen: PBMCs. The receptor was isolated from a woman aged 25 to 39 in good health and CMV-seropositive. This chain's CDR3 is CASSVEPGPQETQYF. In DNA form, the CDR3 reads TGTGCCAGCAGCGTAGAACCAGGGCCCCAAGAGACCCAGTACTTC.